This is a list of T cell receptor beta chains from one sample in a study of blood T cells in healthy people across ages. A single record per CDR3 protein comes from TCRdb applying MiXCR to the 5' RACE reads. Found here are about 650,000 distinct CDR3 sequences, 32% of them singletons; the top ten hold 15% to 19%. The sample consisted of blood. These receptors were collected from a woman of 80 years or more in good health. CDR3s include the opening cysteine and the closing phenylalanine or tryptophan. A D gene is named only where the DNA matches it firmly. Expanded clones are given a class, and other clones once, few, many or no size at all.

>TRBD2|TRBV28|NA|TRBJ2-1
CASSFLETSGRRNEQFF
TGTGCCAGCAGTTTCCTTGAGACTAGCGGGAGACGCAATGAGCAGTTCTTC
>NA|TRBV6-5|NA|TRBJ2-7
CASSGGARPYNEQYF
TGTGCCAGCAGTGGGGGGGCACGCCCCTACAATGAGCAGTACTTC
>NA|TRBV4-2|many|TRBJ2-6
CASSPKGVVGANVLTF
TGTGCCAGCAGCCCAAAAGGGGTTGTGGGGGCCAACGTCCTGACTTTC
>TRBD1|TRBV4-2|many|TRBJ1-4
CASSQGDRRPNEKLFF
TGTGCCAGCAGCCAGGGGGACAGAAGGCCTAATGAAAAACTGTTTTTT
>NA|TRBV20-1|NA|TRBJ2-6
CSARGGANVLTF
TGCAGTGCTAGAGGGGGGGCCAACGTCCTGACTTTC
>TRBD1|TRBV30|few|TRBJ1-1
CAWRGTGGPEAFF
TGTGCCTGGAGGGGAACAGGGGGCCCTGAAGCTTTCTTT
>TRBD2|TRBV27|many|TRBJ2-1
CASATSGGANEQFF
TGTGCCAGTGCGACTAGCGGGGGGGCCAATGAGCAGTTCTTC
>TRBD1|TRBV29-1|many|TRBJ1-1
CSVAGTGGNTEAFF
TGCAGCGTCGCCGGGACAGGGGGTAACACTGAAGCTTTCTTT
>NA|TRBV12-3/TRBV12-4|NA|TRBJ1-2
CASTQNGDVGYGYTF
TGTGCCAGCACACAAAACGGGGACGTGGGCTATGGCTACACCTTC
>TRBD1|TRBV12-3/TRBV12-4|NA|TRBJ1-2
CASRDRGGYTF
TGTGCCAGCAGAGACAGGGGCGGCTACACCTTC
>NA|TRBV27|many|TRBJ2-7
CASSSQPLLASGEQYF
TGTGCCAGCAGTTCCCAGCCTCTACTCGCATCCGGCGAGCAGTACTTC
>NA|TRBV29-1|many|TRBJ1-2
CSVVGGRDIHGYTF
TGCAGCGTTGTAGGAGGGCGCGATATCCATGGCTACACCTTC
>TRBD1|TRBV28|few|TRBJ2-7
CASRPITGVAPYEQYF
TGTGCCAGCAGGCCCATTACAGGGGTCGCTCCCTACGAGCAGTACTTC
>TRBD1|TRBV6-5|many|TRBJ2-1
CASRRTGVGNEQFF
TGTGCCAGCAGACGGACAGGGGTGGGCAATGAGCAGTTCTTC
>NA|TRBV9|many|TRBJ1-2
CASSGTVGNYGYTF
TGTGCCAGCAGCGGGACAGTTGGTAACTATGGCTACACCTTC
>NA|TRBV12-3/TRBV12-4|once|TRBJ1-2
CASSLGEVYGYTF
TGTGCCAGCAGTTTAGGGGAAGTCTATGGCTACACCTTC
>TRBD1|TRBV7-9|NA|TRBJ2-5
CASSNSGTGGRNEQYF
TGTGCCAGCAGTAACTCCGGGACAGGGGGCCGCAATGAGCAGTACTTC
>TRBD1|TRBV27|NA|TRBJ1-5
CASSLAGTGGSQPQHF
TGTGCCAGCAGTTTGGCCGGGACAGGGGGAAGTCAGCCCCAGCATTTT
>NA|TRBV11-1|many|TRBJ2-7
CASSLSGSGYEQYF
TGTGCCAGCAGCTTGAGTGGTTCTGGATACGAGCAGTACTTC
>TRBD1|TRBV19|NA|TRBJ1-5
CASQTYGQASQPQHF
TGTGCCAGTCAAACTTATGGACAGGCTAGTCAGCCCCAGCATTTT
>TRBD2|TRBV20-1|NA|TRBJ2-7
CSASLAGGKTYEQYF
TGCAGTGCTAGCCTAGCGGGGGGGAAGACCTACGAGCAGTACTTC
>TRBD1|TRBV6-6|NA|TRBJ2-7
CASSKPGQGRYEQYF
TGTGCCAGCAGTAAGCCGGGACAGGGAAGGTACGAGCAGTACTTC
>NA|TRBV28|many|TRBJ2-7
CASGWTLSYEQYF
TGTGCCAGTGGGTGGACTCTCTCCTACGAGCAGTACTTC
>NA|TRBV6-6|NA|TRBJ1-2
CASSPAGGYTF
TGTGCCAGCAGCCCCGCGGGAGGCTACACCTTC
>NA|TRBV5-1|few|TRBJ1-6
CASSLAQGRYNSPLHF
TGCGCCAGCAGCTTGGCGCAGGGTAGATATAATTCACCCCTCCACTTT
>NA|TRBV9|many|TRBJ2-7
CASSRFDRDFSYEQYF
TGTGCCAGCAGCCGATTTGACAGAGATTTCTCCTACGAGCAGTACTTC
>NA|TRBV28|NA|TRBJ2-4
CASSLGTLQNIQYF
TGTGCCAGCAGTTTAGGGACTCTGCAAAACATTCAGTACTTC
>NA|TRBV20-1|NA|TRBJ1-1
CSALRQPGNTEAFF
TGCAGTGCTTTACGACAGCCGGGGAACACTGAAGCTTTCTTT
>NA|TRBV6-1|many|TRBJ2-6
CASRGRASGANVLTF
TGTGCCAGCAGGGGCAGGGCCTCTGGGGCCAACGTCCTGACTTTC
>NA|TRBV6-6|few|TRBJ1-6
CASSYSGDGNSPLHF
TGTGCCAGCAGTTACTCGGGGGATGGGAATTCACCCCTCCACTTT
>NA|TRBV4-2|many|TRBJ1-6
CASSQALRTSKPLHF
TGTGCCAGCAGCCAGGCCCTTAGGACGTCTAAGCCCCTCCACTTT
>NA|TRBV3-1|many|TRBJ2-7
CASTPPGSSYEQYF
TGTGCCAGCACGCCCCCCGGGAGTTCCTACGAGCAGTACTTC
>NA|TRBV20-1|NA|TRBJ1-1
CSAPLRQNTEAFF
TGCAGTGCTCCCCTGAGGCAGAACACTGAAGCTTTCTTT
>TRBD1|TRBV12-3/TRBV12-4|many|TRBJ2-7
CASSKTGGDSEQYF
TGTGCCAGCAGCAAGACAGGGGGAGATTCAGAGCAGTACTTC
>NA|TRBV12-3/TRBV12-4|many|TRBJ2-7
CASRYQGSSYEQYF
TGTGCCAGCAGGTACCAGGGGTCATCCTACGAGCAGTACTTC
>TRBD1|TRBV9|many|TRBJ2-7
CASSPWDRAYEQYF
TGTGCCAGCAGCCCCTGGGACAGGGCTTACGAGCAGTACTTC
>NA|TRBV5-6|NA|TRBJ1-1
CASTRARNTEAFF
TGTGCCAGCACCCGGGCCAGGAACACTGAAGCTTTCTTT